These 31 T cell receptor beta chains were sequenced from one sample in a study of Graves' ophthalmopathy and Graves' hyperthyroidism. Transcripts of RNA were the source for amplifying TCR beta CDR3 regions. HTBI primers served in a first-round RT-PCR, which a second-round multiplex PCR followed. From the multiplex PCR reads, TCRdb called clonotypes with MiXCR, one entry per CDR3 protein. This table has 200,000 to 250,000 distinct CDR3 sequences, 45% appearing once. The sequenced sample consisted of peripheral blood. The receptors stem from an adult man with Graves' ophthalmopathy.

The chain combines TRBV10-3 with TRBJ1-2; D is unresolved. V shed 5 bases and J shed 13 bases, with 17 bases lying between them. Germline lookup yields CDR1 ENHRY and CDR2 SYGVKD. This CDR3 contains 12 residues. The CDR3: CAISPGLQVGTF. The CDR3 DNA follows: TGTGCCATCAGTCCGGGCTTACAAGTGGGCACCTTC.

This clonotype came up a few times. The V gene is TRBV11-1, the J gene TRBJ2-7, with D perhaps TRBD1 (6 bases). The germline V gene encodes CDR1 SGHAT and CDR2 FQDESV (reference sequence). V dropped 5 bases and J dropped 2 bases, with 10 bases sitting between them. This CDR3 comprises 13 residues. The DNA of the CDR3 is TGTGCCAGCAGCGACGACAGGACCTACGAGCAGTACTTC. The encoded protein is CASSDDRTYEQYF.

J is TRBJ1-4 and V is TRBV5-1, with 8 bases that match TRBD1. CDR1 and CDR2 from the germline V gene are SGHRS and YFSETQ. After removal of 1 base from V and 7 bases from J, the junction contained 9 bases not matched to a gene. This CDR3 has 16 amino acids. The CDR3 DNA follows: TGCGCCAGCAGCTTGCCCCGGGACAGGAAAGGTGAAAAACTGTTTTTT. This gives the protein CASSLPRDRKGEKLFF.

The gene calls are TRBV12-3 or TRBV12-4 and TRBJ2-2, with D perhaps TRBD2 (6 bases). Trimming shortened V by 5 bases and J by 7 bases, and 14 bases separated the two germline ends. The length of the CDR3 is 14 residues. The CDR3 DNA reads TGTGCCAGCAGTCCCGATAGAGCGGGCGGGGAGCTGTTTTTT. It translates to CASSPDRAGGELFF.

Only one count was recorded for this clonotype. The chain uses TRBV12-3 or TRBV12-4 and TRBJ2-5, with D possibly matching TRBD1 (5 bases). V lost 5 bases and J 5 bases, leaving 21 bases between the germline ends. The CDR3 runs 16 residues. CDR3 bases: TGTGCCAGCAGTCATCCCCGGTCAGGGCCCCGGGAGACCCAGTACTTC. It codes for CASSHPRSGPRETQYF.

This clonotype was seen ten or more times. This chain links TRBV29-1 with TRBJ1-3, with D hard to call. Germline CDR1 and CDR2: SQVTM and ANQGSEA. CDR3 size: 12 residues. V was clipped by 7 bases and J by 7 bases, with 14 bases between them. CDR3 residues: CSAQGNENTIYF. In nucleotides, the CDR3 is TGCAGCGCACAAGGGAATGAGAACACCATATATTTT.

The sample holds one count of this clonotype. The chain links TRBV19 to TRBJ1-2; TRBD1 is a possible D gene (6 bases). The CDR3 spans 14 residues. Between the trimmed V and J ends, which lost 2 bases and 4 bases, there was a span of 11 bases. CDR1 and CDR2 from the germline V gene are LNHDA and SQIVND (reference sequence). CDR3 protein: CASSISTGIYGYTF. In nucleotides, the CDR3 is TGTGCCAGTAGTATAAGCACAGGGATCTATGGCTACACCTTC.

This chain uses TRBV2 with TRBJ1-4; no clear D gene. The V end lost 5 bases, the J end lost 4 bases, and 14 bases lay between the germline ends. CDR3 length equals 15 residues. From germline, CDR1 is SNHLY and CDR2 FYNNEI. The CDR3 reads CASSSRSSHNEKLFF. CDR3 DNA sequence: TGTGCCAGCAGTTCTCGGTCTTCTCATAATGAAAAACTGTTTTTT.

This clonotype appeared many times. CDR3 DNA: TGCGCCAGTTCATCGACAGGGGAAAACTATGGCTACACCTTC. This sequence encodes CASSSTGENYGYTF. The chain combines TRBV5-1 with TRBJ1-2; 8 nucleotides line up with TRBD1. CDR3 size: 14 residues. Trimming cost V 8 bases and J 2 bases; bases outside gene matches: 8. CDR1 and CDR2 (germline): SGHRS, YFSETQ.

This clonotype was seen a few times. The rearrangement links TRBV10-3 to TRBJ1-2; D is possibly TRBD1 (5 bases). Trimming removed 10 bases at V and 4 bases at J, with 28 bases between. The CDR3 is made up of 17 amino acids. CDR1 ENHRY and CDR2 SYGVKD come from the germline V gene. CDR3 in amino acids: CATEGETGLFRSYGYTF. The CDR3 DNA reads TGTGCCACCGAAGGGGAAACAGGCTTGTTCAGGAGCTATGGCTACACCTTC.

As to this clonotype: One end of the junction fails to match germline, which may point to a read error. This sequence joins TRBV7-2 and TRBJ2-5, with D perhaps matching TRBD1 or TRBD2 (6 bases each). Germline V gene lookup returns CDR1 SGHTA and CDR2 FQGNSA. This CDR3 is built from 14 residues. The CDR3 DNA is TGTGTCAGCAGCTTAGAGGGGGGCCGAGAGACTCAGTACTTC. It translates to CVSSLEGGRETQYF.

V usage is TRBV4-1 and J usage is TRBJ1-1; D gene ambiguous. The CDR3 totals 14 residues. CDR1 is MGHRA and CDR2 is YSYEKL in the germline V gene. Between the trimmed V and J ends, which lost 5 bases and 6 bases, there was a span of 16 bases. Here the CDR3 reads CASSSLSVRAEAFF. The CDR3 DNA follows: TGCGCCAGCAGCTCCCTATCAGTAAGGGCTGAAGCTTTCTTT.

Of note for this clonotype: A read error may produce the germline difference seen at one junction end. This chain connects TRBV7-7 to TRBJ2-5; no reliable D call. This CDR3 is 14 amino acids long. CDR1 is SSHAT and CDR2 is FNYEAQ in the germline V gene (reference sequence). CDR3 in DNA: TGTGCTAGCAGCTCTACGGGTGGGTCAGAGACCCAGTACTTC. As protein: CASSSTGGSETQYF.

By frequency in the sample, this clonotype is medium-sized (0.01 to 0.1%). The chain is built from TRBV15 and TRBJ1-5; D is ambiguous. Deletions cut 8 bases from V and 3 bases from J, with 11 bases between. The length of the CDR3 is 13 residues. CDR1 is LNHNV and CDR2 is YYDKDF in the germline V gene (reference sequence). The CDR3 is CATEAALNQPQHF. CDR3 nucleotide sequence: TGTGCCACCGAGGCGGCGCTCAATCAGCCCCAGCATTTT.

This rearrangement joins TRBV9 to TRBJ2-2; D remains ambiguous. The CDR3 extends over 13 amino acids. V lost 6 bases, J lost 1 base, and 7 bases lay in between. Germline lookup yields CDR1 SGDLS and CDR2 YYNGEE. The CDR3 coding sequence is TGTGCCAGCACAGGTTTGAACACCGGGGAGCTGTTTTTT. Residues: CASTGLNTGELFF. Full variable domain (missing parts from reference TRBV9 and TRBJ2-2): DSGVTQTPKHLITATGQRVTLRCSPRSGDLSVYWYQQSLDQGLQFLIQYYNGEERAKGNILERFSAQQFPDLHSELNLSSLELGDSALYFCASTGLNTGELFFGEGSRLTVL.

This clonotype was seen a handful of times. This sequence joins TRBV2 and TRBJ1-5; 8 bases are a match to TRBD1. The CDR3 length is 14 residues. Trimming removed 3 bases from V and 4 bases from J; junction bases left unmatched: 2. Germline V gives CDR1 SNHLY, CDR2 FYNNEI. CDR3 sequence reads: CASSDQGANQPQHF. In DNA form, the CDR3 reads TGTGCCAGCAGTGATCAGGGGGCAAATCAGCCCCAGCATTTT. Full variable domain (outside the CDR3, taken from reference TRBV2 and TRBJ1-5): EPEVTQTPSHQVTQMGQEVILRCVPISNHLYFYWYRQILGQKVEFLVSFYNNEISEKSEIFDDQFSVERPDGSNFTLKIRSTKLEDSAMYFCASSDQGANQPQHFGDGTRLSIL.

The CDR3 protein is CASSSPGGTNYGYTF. Written as DNA, the CDR3 is TGTGCCAGCAGCTCGCCCGGGGGGACTAACTATGGCTACACCTTC. This chain uses TRBV7-9 with TRBJ1-2; the D gene is possibly TRBD1 (5 bases). Germline loops: CDR1 SEHNR, CDR2 FQNEAQ (reference sequence). V shed 4 bases and J shed 0 bases, with 12 bases lying between them. The CDR3 runs to 15 residues.

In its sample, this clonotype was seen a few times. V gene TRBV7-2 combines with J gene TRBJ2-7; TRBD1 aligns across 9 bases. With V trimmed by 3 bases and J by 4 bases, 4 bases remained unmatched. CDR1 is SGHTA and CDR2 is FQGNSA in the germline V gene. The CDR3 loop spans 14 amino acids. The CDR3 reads CASSFGQGFYEQYF. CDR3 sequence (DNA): TGTGCCAGCAGCTTCGGACAGGGGTTTTACGAGCAGTACTTC.

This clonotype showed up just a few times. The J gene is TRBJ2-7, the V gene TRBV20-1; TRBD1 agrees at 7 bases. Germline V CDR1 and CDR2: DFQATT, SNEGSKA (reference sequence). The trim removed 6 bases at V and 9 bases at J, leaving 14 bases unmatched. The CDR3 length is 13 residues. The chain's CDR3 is CSADWAGGDGQYF. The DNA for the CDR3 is TGCAGTGCCGACTGGGCAGGGGGTGACGGGCAGTACTTC.

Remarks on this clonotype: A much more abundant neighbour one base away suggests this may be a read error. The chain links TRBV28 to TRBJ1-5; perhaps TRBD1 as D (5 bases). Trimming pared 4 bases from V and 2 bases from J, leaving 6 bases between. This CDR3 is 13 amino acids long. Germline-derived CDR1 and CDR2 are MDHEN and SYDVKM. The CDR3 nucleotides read TGTGCCAGCAGTTCAGGGCGCAATCAGCCCCAGCATTTT. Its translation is CASSSGRNQPQHF.

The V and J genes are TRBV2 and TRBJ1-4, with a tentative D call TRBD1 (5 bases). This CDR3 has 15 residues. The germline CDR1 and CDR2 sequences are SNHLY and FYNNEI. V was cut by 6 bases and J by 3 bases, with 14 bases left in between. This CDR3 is CASRNGAGPNEKLFF. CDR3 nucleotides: TGTGCCAGCAGGAACGGGGCAGGCCCTAATGAAAAACTGTTTTTT.

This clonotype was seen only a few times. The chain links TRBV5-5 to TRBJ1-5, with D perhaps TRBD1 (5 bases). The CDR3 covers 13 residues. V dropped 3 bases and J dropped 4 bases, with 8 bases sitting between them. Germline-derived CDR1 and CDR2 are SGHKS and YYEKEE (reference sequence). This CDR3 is CASSWGGNQPQHF. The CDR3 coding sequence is TGTGCCAGCAGCTGGGGGGGGAATCAGCCCCAGCATTTT. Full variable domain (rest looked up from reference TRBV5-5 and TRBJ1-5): DAGVTQSPTHLIKTRGQQVTLRCSPISGHKSVSWYQQVLGQGPQFIFQYYEKEERGRGNFPDRFSARQFPNYSSELNVNALLLGDSALYLCASSWGGNQPQHFGDGTRLSIL.

The CDR3 is CASSQDGSNQPQHF. The CDR3, as DNA: TGTGCCAGCAGCCAGGACGGTTCCAATCAGCCCCAGCATTTT. The rearrangement links TRBV7-8 to TRBJ1-5; D unresolved. Germline V CDR1 and CDR2: SGHVS, FQNEAQ. The CDR3 is 14 residues long. Trimming pared 5 bases from V and 3 bases from J, leaving 11 bases between. The full variable domain, rest sourced from reference TRBV7-8 and TRBJ1-5, is GAGVSQSPRYKVAKRGQDVALRCDPISGHVSLFWYQQALGQGPEFLTYFQNEAQLDKSGLPSDRFFAERPEGSVSTLKIQRTQQEDSAVYLCASSQDGSNQPQHFGDGTRLSIL.

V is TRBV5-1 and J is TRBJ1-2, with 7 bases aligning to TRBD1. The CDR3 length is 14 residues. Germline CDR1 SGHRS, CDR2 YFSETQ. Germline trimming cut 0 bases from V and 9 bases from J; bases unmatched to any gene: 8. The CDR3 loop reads CASSLERGQGSYTF. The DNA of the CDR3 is TGCGCCAGCAGCTTGGAAAGGGGGCAGGGAAGCTACACCTTC. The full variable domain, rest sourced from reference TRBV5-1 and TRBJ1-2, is KAGVTQTPRYLIKTRGQQVTLSCSPISGHRSVSWYQQTPGQGLQFLFEYFSETQRNKGNFPGRFSGRQFSNSRSEMNVSTLELGDSALYLCASSLERGQGSYTFGSGTRLTVV.

The DNA for the CDR3 is TGCAGCTTAGGATCCTACGAGCAGTACTTC. Its translation: CSLGSYEQYF. This chain joins TRBV29-1 and TRBJ2-7; no reliable D call. The V end lost 8 bases, the J end lost 1 base, and 6 bases lay between the germline ends. The CDR3 runs to 10 residues. Germline assignment: CDR1 SQVTM and CDR2 ANQGSEA.

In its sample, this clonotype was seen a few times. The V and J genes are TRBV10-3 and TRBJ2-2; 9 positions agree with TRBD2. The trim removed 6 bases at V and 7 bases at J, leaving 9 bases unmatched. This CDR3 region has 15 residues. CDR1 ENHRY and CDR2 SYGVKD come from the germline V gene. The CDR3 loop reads CAISGLAGAGGELFF. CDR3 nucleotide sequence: TGTGCCATCAGCGGGTTAGCGGGAGCCGGCGGGGAGCTGTTTTTT.

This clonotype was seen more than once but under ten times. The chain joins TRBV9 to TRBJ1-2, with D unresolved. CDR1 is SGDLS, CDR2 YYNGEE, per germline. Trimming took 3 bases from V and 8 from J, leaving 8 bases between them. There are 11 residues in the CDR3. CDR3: CASSGHPGYTF. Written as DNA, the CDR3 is TGTGCCAGCAGCGGCCACCCCGGCTACACCTTC.

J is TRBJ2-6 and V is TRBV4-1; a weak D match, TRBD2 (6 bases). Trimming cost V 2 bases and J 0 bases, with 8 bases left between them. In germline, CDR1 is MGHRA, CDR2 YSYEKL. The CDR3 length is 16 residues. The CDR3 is CASSQNSGSGANVLTF. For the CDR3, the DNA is TGCGCCAGCAGCCAAAATAGCGGCTCTGGGGCCAACGTCCTGACTTTC.

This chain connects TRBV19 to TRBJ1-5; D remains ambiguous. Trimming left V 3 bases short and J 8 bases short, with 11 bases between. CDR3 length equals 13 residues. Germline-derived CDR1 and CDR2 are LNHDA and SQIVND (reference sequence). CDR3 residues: CASSILEVEPQHF. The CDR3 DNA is TGTGCCAGTAGTATCCTCGAGGTTGAGCCCCAGCATTTT.

The CDR3 DNA is TGTGCCAGCAGCTTAATGGGGACAGGGGACGAGCAGTACTTC. It codes for CASSLMGTGDEQYF. This chain connects TRBV7-9 to TRBJ2-7, with 10 bases aligning to TRBD1. Trimming removed 2 bases from V and 5 bases from J; junction bases left unmatched: 3. The germline V gene has CDR1 SEHNR and CDR2 FQNEAQ (reference sequence). This CDR3 comprises 14 residues.

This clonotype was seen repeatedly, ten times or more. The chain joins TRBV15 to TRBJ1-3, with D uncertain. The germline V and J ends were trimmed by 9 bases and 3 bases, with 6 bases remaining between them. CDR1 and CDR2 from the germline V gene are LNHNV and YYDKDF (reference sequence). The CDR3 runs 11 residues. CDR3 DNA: TGTGCCACGGACGGTGGAAACACCATATATTTT. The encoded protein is CATDGGNTIYF.